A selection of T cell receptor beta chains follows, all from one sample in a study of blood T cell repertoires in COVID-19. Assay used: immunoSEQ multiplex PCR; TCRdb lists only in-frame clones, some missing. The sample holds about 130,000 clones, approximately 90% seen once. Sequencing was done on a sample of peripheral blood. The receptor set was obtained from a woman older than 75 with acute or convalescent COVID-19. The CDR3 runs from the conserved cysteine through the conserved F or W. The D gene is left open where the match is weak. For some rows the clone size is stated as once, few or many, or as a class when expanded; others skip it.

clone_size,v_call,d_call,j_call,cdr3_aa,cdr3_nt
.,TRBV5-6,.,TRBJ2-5,CASSRDIVQETQYF,TGTGCCAGCAGCAGGGACATAGTGCAAGAGACCCAGTACTTC
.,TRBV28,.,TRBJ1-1,CASSLPGGSVTEAFF,TGTGCCAGCAGTCTCCCGGGGGGGAGTGTCACTGAAGCTTTCTTT
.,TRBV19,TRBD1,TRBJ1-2,CASSGQGSAYTF,TGTGCCAGTAGCGGACAGGGTTCGGCCTACACCTTC
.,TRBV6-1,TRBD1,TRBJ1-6,CASSVVTGVWNSPLHF,TGTGCCAGCAGTGTCGTGACAGGGGTGTGGAATTCACCCCTCCACTTT
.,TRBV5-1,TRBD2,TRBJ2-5,CASSLSSSGGRETQYF,TGCGCCAGCAGCTTGTCGTCTAGCGGGGGGCGGGAGACCCAGTACTTC
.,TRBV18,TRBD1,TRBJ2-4,CASSPGQGMIAKNIQYF,TGTGCCAGCTCACCAGGACAGGGAATGATAGCCAAAAACATTCAGTACTTC
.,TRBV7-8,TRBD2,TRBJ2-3,CASSSGLAGGITSTDTQYF,TGTGCCAGCAGCTCCGGACTAGCGGGGGGGATCACTAGCACAGATACGCAGTATTTT
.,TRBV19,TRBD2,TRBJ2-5,CASSPGLAVFEETQYF,TGTGCCAGTAGTCCCGGACTAGCTGTTTTTGAAGAGACCCAGTACTTC
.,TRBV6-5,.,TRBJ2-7,CASSIQGDEQYF,TGTGCCAGCAGTATACAGGGCGACGAGCAGTACTTC
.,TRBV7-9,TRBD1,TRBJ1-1,CASSPRDRVTEAFF,TGTGCCAGCAGCCCCCGGGACAGGGTGACTGAAGCTTTCTTT
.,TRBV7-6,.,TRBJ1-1,CASSLAQGRSNTEAFF,TGTGCCAGCAGCTTAGCGCAGGGCAGGTCGAACACTGAAGCTTTCTTT
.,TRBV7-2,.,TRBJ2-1,CASSLYVGGNEQFF,TGTGCCAGCAGCTTATATGTAGGGGGAAATGAGCAGTTCTTC
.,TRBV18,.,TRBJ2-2,CASSPVSGELFF,TGTGCCAGCTCACCAGTATCCGGGGAGCTGTTTTTT
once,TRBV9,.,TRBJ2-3,CASSSSAGNTDTQYF,TGTGCCAGCAGCTCCTCGGCGGGCAACACAGATACGCAGTATTTT
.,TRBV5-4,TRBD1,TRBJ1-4,CASRAGTGSEKLFF,TGTGCCAGCAGGGCCGGGACAGGGAGCGAAAAACTGTTTTTT
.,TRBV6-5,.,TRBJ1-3,CASGGAQSSGNTIYF,TGTGCCAGCGGCGGGGCCCAAAGCTCTGGAAACACCATATATTTT
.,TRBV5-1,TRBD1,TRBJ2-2,CASSLETGGSGELFF,TGCGCCAGCAGCTTGGAGACAGGGGGTTCCGGGGAGCTGTTTTTT
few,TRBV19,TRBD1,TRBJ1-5,CASRSGGGLGNQPQHF,TGTGCCAGTAGATCAGGGGGCGGGTTAGGGAATCAGCCCCAGCATTTT
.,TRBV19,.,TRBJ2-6,CASSISGVYSGANVLTF,TGTGCCAGTAGTATATCGGGGGTTTATTCTGGGGCCAACGTCCTGACTTTC
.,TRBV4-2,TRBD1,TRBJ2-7,CASSQAGGPYEQYF,TGTGCCAGCAGCCAAGCAGGGGGTCCCTACGAGCAGTACTTC
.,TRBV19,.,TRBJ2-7,CASSISGGGSSYYEQYF,TGTGCCAGTAGTATTTCCGGTGGGGGGAGTTCCTACTACGAGCAGTACTTC
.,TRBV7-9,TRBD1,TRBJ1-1,CASSLTGPLGTEAFF,TGTGCCAGCAGCTTGACAGGGCCGTTGGGGACTGAAGCTTTCTTT
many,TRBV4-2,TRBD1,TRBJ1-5,CASSQDGPGTGGQPQHF,TGTGCCAGCAGCCAAGATGGGCCGGGGACAGGTGGTCAGCCCCAGCATTTT
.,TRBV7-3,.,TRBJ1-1,CASSLEGNTEAFF,TGTGCCAGCAGCTTGGAGGGGAACACTGAAGCTTTCTTT
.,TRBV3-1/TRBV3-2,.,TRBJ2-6,CASSRDPLTHSGANVLTF,TGTGCCAGCAGCCGAGACCCACTTACTCACTCTGGGGCCAACGTCCTGACTTTC
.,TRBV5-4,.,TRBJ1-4,CASSLGTAQNEKLFF,TGTGCCAGCAGCTTGGGGACAGCACAAAATGAAAAACTGTTTTTT
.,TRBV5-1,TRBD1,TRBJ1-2,CASSLGQGGGYTF,TGCGCCAGCAGCTTGGGACAGGGGGGAGGCTACACCTTC
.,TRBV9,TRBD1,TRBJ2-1,CASSVSGTGPNEQFF,TGTGCCAGCAGCGTATCCGGGACAGGGCCCAATGAGCAGTTCTTC
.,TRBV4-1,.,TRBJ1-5,CASSQVRQNQPQHF,TGCGCCAGCAGCCAGGTCAGACAGAATCAGCCCCAGCATTTT
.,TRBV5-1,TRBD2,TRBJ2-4,CASSLAPGGANIQYF,TGCGCCAGCAGCTTGGCCCCGGGGGGAGCAAACATTCAGTACTTC
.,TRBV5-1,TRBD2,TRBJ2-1,CASSEREARYNEQFF,TGCGCCAGCAGCGAGCGGGAGGCCCGCTACAATGAGCAGTTCTTC